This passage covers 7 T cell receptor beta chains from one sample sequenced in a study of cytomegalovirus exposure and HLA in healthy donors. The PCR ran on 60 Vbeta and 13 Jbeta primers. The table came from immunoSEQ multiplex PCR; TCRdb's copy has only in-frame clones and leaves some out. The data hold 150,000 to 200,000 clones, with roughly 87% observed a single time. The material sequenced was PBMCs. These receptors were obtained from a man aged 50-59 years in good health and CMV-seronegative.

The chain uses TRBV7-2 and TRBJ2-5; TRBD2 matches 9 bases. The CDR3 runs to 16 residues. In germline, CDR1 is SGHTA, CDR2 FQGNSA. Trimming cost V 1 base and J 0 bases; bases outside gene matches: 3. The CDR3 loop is CASSLGSGSHQETQYF. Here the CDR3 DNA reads TGTGCCAGCAGCTTAGGTAGCGGGAGTCACCAAGAGACCCAGTACTTC.

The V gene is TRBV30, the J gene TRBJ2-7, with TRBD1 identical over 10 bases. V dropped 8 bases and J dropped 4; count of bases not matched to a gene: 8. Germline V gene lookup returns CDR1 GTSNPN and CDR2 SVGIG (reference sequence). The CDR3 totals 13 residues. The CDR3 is CAADDRGPYEQYF. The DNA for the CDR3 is TGTGCCGCCGATGACAGGGGGCCTTACGAGCAGTACTTC.

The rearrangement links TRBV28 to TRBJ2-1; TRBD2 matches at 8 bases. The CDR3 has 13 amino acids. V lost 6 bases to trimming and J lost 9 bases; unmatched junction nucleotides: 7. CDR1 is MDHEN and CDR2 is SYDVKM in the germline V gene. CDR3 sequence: CASRGLAHTEQFF. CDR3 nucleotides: TGTGCCAGCAGAGGACTAGCTCACACTGAGCAGTTCTTC.

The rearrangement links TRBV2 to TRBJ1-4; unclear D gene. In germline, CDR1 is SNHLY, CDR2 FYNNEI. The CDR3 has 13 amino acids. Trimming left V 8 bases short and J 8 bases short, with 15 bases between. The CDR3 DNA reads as TGTGCCAGCTGTATGGGAGTAGGGGAAAAACTGTTTTTT. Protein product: CASCMGVGEKLFF.

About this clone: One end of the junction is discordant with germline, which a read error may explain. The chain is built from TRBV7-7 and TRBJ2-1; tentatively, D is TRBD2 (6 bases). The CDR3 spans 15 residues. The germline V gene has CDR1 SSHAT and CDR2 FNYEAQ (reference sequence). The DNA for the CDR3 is TGTGCTAGCAGCTATGGTAGCGGCTCCTACAATGAGCAGTTCTTC. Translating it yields CASSYGSGSYNEQFF.

The CDR3 DNA follows: TGCGCCAGCAGCCCCATAGCGGAATCCTACAATGAGCAGTTCTTC. This translates into CASSPIAESYNEQFF. This sequence joins TRBV5-1 and TRBJ2-1; TRBD2 might be the D (6 bases). Germline V CDR1 and CDR2: SGHRS, YFSETQ. Trimming removed 4 bases from V and 1 base from J, with 12 bases in between. This CDR3 has 15 residues.

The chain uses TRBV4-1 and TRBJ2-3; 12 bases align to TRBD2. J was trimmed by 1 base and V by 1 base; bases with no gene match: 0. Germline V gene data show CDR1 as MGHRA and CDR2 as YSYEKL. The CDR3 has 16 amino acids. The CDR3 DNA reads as TGCGCCAGCAGCCAAGGACTAGCGGGGGGCACAGATACGCAGTATTTT. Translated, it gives CASSQGLAGGTDTQYF.